The sequence of this T cell receptor beta chain was determined in a study of neurological immune-mediated disorders. This clonotype was seen at least ten times. TCRdb independently ran MiXCR on the 5' RACE reads; one entry per CDR3 protein. The data show tens of thousands of distinct CDR3 sequences, around 4.4% seen once. The receptor was derived from a man aged 45 to 65 with multiple sclerosis. Material: PBMCs.

The CDR3 DNA reads as TGTGCCAGCAGCTTGGCCCCCGGGACCGATCCTCACGAGCAGTACTTC. Translating it yields CASSLAPGTDPHEQYF. The rearrangement joins TRBV5-6 to TRBJ2-7; tentatively, D is TRBD1 or TRBD2 (5 bases each). V dropped 0 bases and J dropped 5 bases, with 18 bases sitting between them. In germline, CDR1 is SGHDT, CDR2 YYEEEE. This CDR3 comprises 16 residues.